Each of the 10 T cell receptor beta chains below was sequenced from the same sample in a study of cytomegalovirus exposure and HLA in healthy donors. Vbeta (60) and Jbeta (13) primers were used in the PCR. The method was immunoSEQ multiplex PCR; TCRdb's version includes in-frame clones alone and lacks a portion of them. The profile shows approximately 120,000 clones, roughly a tenth of them singletons. Sequencing was done on a sample of PBMCs. These receptors were obtained from a woman aged 18 to 35 in good health and CMV-seropositive.

For the CDR3, the DNA is TGTGCCAGCAGCGAACAAGGAGGGAACTATGGCTACACCTTC. This sequence encodes CASSEQGGNYGYTF. The rearrangement uses TRBV7-3 and TRBJ1-2; D gene ambiguous. CDR3 length equals 14 residues. V lost 5 bases, J lost 2 bases, and 12 bases lay in between. In germline, CDR1 is SGHTA, CDR2 FQGTGA.

This clone was observed a handful of times. The rearrangement uses TRBV29-1 and TRBJ2-3; the D gene is possibly TRBD1 (5 bases). Germline values: CDR1 SQVTM, CDR2 ANQGSEA. The V end lost 6 bases, the J end lost 2 bases, and 12 bases lay between the germline ends. The CDR3 is 13 amino acids. CDR3 sequence: CSVGLTYTDTQYF. The DNA for the CDR3 is TGCAGCGTGGGGCTTACGTACACAGATACGCAGTATTTT.

This clone has just a few counts. J is TRBJ1-5 and V is TRBV30; TRBD1 might be the D (6 bases). The V gene's germline CDR1 is GTSNPN and CDR2 SVGIG (reference sequence). The CDR3 covers 13 residues. The V gene lost 2 bases and the J gene lost 4 bases, with 9 bases spanning the gap. CDR3 DNA: TGTGCCTGGAGTATAACAGGGAATCAGCCCCAGCATTTT. It translates to CAWSITGNQPQHF. Combining the CDR3 with reference TRBV30 and TRBJ1-5 gives the whole variable domain SQTIHQWPATLVQPVGSPLSLECTVEGTSNPNLYWYRQAAGRGLQLLFYSVGIGQISSEVPQNLSASRPQDRQFILSSKKLLLSDSGFYLCAWSITGNQPQHFGDGTRLSIL.

This clone has just a few counts. This chain joins TRBV28 and TRBJ1-5; D is ambiguous. V was cut by 5 bases and J by 4 bases, with 18 bases left in between. Germline loops: CDR1 MDHEN, CDR2 SYDVKM. The CDR3 extends over 16 amino acids. CDR3 sequence reads: CASSAHYGVANQPQHF. In DNA form, the CDR3 reads TGTGCCAGCAGTGCCCATTACGGGGTAGCGAATCAGCCCCAGCATTTT.

This clone has more than one count but fewer than ten. The genes are TRBV28 and TRBJ1-5; possibly TRBD1 for D (5 bases). This CDR3 has 17 amino acids. V was shortened by 1 base and J by 0 bases, with 13 bases between the two germline ends. CDR1 and CDR2 (germline): MDHEN, SYDVKM. The CDR3 region is CASSLFKGPFSNQPQHF. DNA of the CDR3: TGTGCCAGCAGTTTATTTAAGGGGCCCTTTAGCAATCAGCCCCAGCATTTT.

This clone was seen a handful of times. The chain links TRBV5-4 to TRBJ2-1; TRBD2 matches 12 bases. The CDR3 spans 16 residues. Germline V gives CDR1 SGHNT, CDR2 YYREEE (reference sequence). The ends lost 0 bases at V and 7 bases at J; junction bases unmatched: 5. The CDR3 sequence is CASSLGGLAGVNEQFF. The CDR3 DNA is TGTGCCAGCAGCTTGGGGGGACTAGCGGGCGTTAATGAGCAGTTCTTC.

V is TRBV10-3 and J is TRBJ1-5; 8 nucleotides match TRBD1. The CDR3 extends over 13 amino acids. Germline-derived CDR1 and CDR2 are ENHRY and SYGVKD. V lost 8 bases and J lost 4; bases outside the gene matches: 4. For the CDR3, the DNA is TGTGCCATCGCGGGACAGGAAAATCAGCCCCAGCATTTT. It translates to CAIAGQENQPQHF.

This clone was detected only a few times. The chain combines TRBV9 with TRBJ2-7, with TRBD1 matching 9 bases. CDR3 size: 14 residues. The trim removed 4 bases at V and 2 bases at J, leaving 4 bases unmatched. Germline values: CDR1 SGDLS, CDR2 YYNGEE. CDR3 nucleotide sequence: TGTGCCAGCAGCACAGGGGGCGGCACCTACGAGCAGTACTTC. Translated: CASSTGGGTYEQYF.

V usage is TRBV29-1 and J usage is TRBJ2-6; 8 bases agree with TRBD2. Trimming cost V 5 bases and J 2 bases; bases outside gene matches: 5. The CDR3 is 15 residues long. The germline gives CDR1 SQVTM, CDR2 ANQGSEA. The CDR3 bases are TGCAGCGTTTACGGGGGGGACGCTGGGGCCAACGTCCTGACTTTC. It yields the protein CSVYGGDAGANVLTF.

A few counts support this clone. The chain combines TRBV6-1 with TRBJ1-6; TRBD1 aligns across 7 bases. V dropped 1 base and J dropped 11; count of bases not matched to a gene: 5. The CDR3 has 14 amino acids. The germline V gene has CDR1 MNHNS and CDR2 SASEGT. The CDR3 bases are TGTGCCAGCAGTGAAGGGGCCAGGGGGACACCCCTCCACTTT. Protein product: CASSEGARGTPLHF.